The 3 T cell receptor beta chains listed next were all sequenced from one sample in a study of blood T cells in healthy people across ages. Sample-barcoded 5' priming and a J-beta primer mix drove a second PCR of roughly 6 to 12 cycles. MiXCR, applied by TCRdb to the 5' RACE reads, yields one record per CDR3 protein. The sample consists of hundreds of thousands of distinct CDR3 sequences, roughly 31% of them appearing once. Specimen: blood. The receptors were sampled from a woman over 75 in good health.

This clonotype was recorded many times. The chain has TRBV30 and TRBJ1-1; 7 nucleotides match TRBD1. V was clipped by 3 bases and J by 2 bases; unmatched bases: 6. This CDR3 spans 14 amino acids. Germline V lookup: CDR1 GTSNPN, CDR2 SVGIG (reference sequence). The CDR3 DNA follows: TGTGCCTGGAGGGGGACAGACCTAAACACTGAAGCTTTCTTT. It encodes CAWRGTDLNTEAFF.

This clonotype has a count of ten or more. A much larger clone lies one base from this, so it may be a read error. This chain uses TRBV4-2 with TRBJ2-1, with D maybe TRBD2 (5 bases). The J call may be faulty, since TRBJ2-7 better matches the DNA end. The CDR3 covers 15 residues. Germline V gives CDR1 LGHNA, CDR2 YNFKEQ. CDR3: CASSQDNGDYNEQYF. CDR3 nucleotides: TGTGCCAGCAGCCAAGACAACGGGGATTACAATGAGCAGTACTTC.

This clonotype was recorded many times. The V gene is TRBV7-2, the J gene TRBJ2-3; 10 nucleotides line up with TRBD2. The CDR3 covers 18 residues. J lost 0 bases, V lost 3 bases, and 9 bases had no gene match. Germline V CDR1 and CDR2: SGHTA, FQGNSA. CDR3 sequence: CASSFSGGAPASTDTQYF. CDR3 DNA: TGTGCCAGCAGCTTCAGCGGGGGGGCTCCAGCTAGCACAGATACGCAGTATTTT.